What follows is one TCR beta chain and its context. Its antigen remains unknown. These data originate in a study of shared clonotypes between healthy human individuals. Study-wide findings and caveats: Naive subsets typically showed greater estimated richness than memory subsets. Clonotype sharing among donors, it was expected, would be affected by sequencing depth.

Naive CD8 cells, CD45RO-negative and positively selected for CCR7, excluded terminally differentiated effector memory CD45RA+ cells. V was cut by 5 bases and J by 0 bases, with 14 bases left in between. The germline gives CDR1 SGHAT, CDR2 FQNNGV. The CDR3 extends over 15 amino acids. For every subset, genomic DNA was evenly distributed across several immunoSEQ plates. TCRdb keeps only in-frame clones here, not all; method: immunoSEQ multiplex PCR. Of 2 million to 2.5 million clones listed, about 95% were seen once; the top ten hold about 1.1%. Material: naive CD8+ T cells sorted from blood. This receptor was taken from a man younger than 30 in good health. The chain links TRBV11-2 to TRBJ2-7; tentatively, D is TRBD1 or TRBD2 (5 bases each). In nucleotides, the CDR3 is TGTGCCAGCAGCCATGGGACGGACGTCTCCTACGAGCAGTACTTC. Translation gives CASSHGTDVSYEQYF.